The source of this TCR beta chain is a study of T cell responses to AZD1222 COVID-19 vaccine. Study-wide results and limits: The donors showed a predominance of white British ancestry and of females, with possible underestimation of clonal diversity. Recipients of two AZD1222 doses showed rising Spike-specific TCR breadth and depth. Samples come after the peak T cell response, not at day 14.

Measured with immunoSEQ multiplex PCR; TCRdb has only the in-frame clones, and not every one. Here the sample spans about 140,000 clones, 90% to 95% being singletons. Germline V gives CDR1 LNHDA, CDR2 SQIVND (reference sequence). This CDR3 is built from 14 residues. V was clipped by 5 bases and J by 5 bases, with 10 bases between them. On this clone: Its antigen is as yet unknown.

The chain couples TRBV19 to TRBJ1-6; D is ambiguous. The clonotype was recovered from an adult in good health. The sample was peripheral blood, taken on day 0 of MenACWY control vaccination. CDR3 DNA: TGTGCCAGTAGTTTCGGGAGAAATAATTCACCCCTCCACTTT. Its protein product is CASSFGRNNSPLHF. Variable domain in full (rest from reference TRBV19 and TRBJ1-6): DGGITQSPKYLFRKEGQNVTLSCEQNLNHDAMYWYRQDPGQGLRLIYYSQIVNDFQKGDIAEGYSVSREKKESFPLTVTSAQKNPTAFYLCASSFGRNNSPLHFGNGTRLTVT.